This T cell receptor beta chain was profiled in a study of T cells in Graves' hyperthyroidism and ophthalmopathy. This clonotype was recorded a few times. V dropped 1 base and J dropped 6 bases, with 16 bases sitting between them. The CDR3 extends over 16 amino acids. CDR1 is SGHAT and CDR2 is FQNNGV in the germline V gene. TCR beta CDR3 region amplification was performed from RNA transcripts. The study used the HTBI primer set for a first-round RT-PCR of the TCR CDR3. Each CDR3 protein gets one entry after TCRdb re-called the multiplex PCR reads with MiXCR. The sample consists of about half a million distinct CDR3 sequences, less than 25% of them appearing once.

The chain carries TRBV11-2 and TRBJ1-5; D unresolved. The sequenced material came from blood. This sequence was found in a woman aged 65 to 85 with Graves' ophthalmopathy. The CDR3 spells CASSLGAAAGSQPQHF. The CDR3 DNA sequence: TGTGCCAGCAGCTTAGGGGCGGCGGCAGGAAGTCAGCCCCAGCATTTT.